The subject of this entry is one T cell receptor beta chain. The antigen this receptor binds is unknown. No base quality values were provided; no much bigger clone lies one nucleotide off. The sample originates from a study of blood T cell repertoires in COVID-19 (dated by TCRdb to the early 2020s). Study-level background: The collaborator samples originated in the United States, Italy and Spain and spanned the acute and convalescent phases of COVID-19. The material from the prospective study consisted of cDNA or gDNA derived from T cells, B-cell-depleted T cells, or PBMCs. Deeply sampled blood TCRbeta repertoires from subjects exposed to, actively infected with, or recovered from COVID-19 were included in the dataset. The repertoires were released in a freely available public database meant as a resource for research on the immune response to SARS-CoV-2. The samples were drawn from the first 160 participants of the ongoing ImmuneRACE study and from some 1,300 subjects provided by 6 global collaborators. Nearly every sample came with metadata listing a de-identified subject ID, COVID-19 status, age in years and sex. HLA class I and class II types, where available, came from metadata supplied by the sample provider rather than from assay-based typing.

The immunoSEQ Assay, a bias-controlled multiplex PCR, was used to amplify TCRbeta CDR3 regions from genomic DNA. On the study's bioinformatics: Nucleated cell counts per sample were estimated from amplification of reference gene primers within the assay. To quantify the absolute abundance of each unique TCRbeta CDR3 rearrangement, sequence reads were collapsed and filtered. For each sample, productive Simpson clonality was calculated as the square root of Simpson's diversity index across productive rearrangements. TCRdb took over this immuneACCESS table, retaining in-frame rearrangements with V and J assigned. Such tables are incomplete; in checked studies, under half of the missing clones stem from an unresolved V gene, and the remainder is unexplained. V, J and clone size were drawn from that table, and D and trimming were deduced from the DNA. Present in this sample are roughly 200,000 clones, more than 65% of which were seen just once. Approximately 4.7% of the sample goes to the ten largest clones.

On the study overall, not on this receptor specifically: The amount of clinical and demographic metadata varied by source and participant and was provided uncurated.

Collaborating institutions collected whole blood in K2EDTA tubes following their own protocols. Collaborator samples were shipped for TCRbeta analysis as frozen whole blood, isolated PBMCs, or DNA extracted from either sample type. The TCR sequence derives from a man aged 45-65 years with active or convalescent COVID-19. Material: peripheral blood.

The DNA reads TGCGCCAGCAACCCCATGAGCGGGGGGTCGGTAGATACGCAGTATTTT. It codes for CASNPMSGGSVDTQYF. The chain couples TRBV5-1 to TRBJ2-3, with 9 middle bases fitting TRBD2. V loses 6 bases at its end and J loses 5 bases; junction bases beyond the gene matches: 13. The CDR3 holds 16 amino acids from the cysteine to the phenylalanine. CDR3 DNA is the only sequence kept; it has 48 bases, read in frame from the first base. As encoded in the germline V gene, CDR1 is SGHRS while CDR2 is YFSETQ.